Presented here are 2 T cell receptor beta chains from one specimen sequenced in a study of T cell changes during pregnancy in multiple sclerosis. Measured with immunoSEQ multiplex PCR; TCRdb has only the in-frame clones, and not every one. There are some 60,000 clones in the sample; 90% occur only once, and almost 6.5% lies in the top ten. Sequenced material: peripheral blood, taken in the third trimester of pregnancy. The source is a female donor in good health, enrolled as a control in a pregnancy study.

The chain is built from TRBV2 and TRBJ2-7, with 7 bases matching TRBD2. The V and J ends lost 2 bases and 0 bases, in that order; junction bases with no gene match: 13. The CDR3 totals 18 residues. The germline gives CDR1 SNHLY, CDR2 FYNNEI. As DNA, the CDR3 is TGTGCCAGCAGTGAAAACGCCGTGGGGCGGGAGCGCTCCTACGAGCAGTACTTC. Its translation: CASSENAVGRERSYEQYF. Full variable domain (missing parts from reference TRBV2 and TRBJ2-7): EPEVTQTPSHQVTQMGQEVILRCVPISNHLYFYWYRQILGQKVEFLVSFYNNEISEKSEIFDDQFSVERPDGSNFTLKIRSTKLEDSAMYFCASSENAVGRERSYEQYFGPGTRLTVT.

This clone was seen only once. The chain is built from TRBV27 and TRBJ2-7; TRBD2 aligns across 10 bases. Per germline, CDR1 MNHEY and CDR2 SMNVEV (reference sequence). J lost 3 bases, V lost 3 bases, and 8 bases had no gene match. The CDR3 sequence is 16 residues long. Here the CDR3 reads CASSLSSGRVNYEQYF. The CDR3 DNA is TGTGCCAGCAGTTTGAGCAGCGGGAGGGTAAACTACGAGCAGTACTTC.